One and the same sample provided the 9 T cell receptor beta chains below, sequenced in a study of shared clonotypes between healthy human individuals. The table came from immunoSEQ multiplex PCR; TCRdb's copy has only in-frame clones and leaves some out. The repertoire holds millions of clones, 85% to 95% seen once, with roughly 0.13% in the top ten. Material: naive CD4+ T cells sorted from blood. Subset given: CD45RA+ positively selected. The receptors stem from a man younger than 30 in good health.

The chain uses TRBV6-1 and TRBJ2-4, with D unclear. The V gene lost 4 bases and the J gene lost 8 bases, with 12 bases spanning the gap. Germline-derived CDR1 and CDR2 are MNHNS and SASEGT. This CDR3 has 13 residues. The CDR3 reads CASSVNGQYIQYF. DNA of the CDR3: TGTGCCAGCAGTGTTAACGGGCAGTACATTCAGTACTTC.

V usage is TRBV10-3 and J usage is TRBJ1-2, with D possibly matching TRBD1 (6 bases). This CDR3 is 15 amino acids long. The germline V gene has CDR1 ENHRY and CDR2 SYGVKD. Trimming left V 4 bases short and J 5 bases short, with 17 bases between. CDR3 sequence: CAISALTGQSYGYTF. CDR3 nucleotide sequence: TGTGCCATCAGTGCCTTGACGGGACAAAGTTATGGCTACACCTTC.

The V gene is TRBV5-1, the J gene TRBJ2-7; D is undetermined. Germline loops: CDR1 SGHRS, CDR2 YFSETQ. V was cut by 1 base and J by 2 bases, with 7 bases left in between. This CDR3 spans 13 amino acids. In DNA, the CDR3 is TGCGCCAGCAGCTTGTCTACCGCCTACGAGCAGTACTTC. This codes for CASSLSTAYEQYF.

The CDR3 reads CASRSPGQMNTEAFF. The CDR3 region has the DNA TGTGCCAGTAGGAGTCCCGGACAGATGAACACTGAAGCTTTCTTT. This chain links TRBV19 with TRBJ1-1, with D possibly being TRBD1 (6 bases). The V gene lost 6 bases and the J gene lost 0 bases, with 14 bases spanning the gap. The CDR3 runs to 15 residues. The germline V gene has CDR1 LNHDA and CDR2 SQIVND (reference sequence).

The J gene is TRBJ2-1, the V gene TRBV5-6; possibly TRBD1 for D (6 bases). In germline, CDR1 is SGHDT, CDR2 YYEEEE. This CDR3 region has 13 residues. V gave up 4 bases and J gave up 10 bases, with 15 bases separating them. The chain's CDR3 is CASSPSGVGEQFF. DNA of the CDR3: TGTGCCAGCAGCCCATCAGGGGTAGGGGAGCAGTTCTTC.

The chain employs TRBV4-3 and TRBJ2-7; D unclear. The germline V and J ends were trimmed by 0 bases and 4 bases, with 7 bases remaining between them. Germline V gene sequence: CDR1 LGHNA, CDR2 YSLEER. The CDR3 has 13 residues. CDR3: CASSQDFPYEQYF. The CDR3 coding sequence is TGCGCCAGCAGCCAAGATTTTCCGTACGAGCAGTACTTC.

This clone was found once. The CDR3 here is CASSKGQRQETQYF. CDR3 bases: TGTGCCAGCAGCAAAGGACAGAGACAAGAGACCCAGTACTTC. The chain joins TRBV7-9 to TRBJ2-5; perhaps TRBD1 as D (6 bases). This CDR3 comprises 14 residues. Germline V CDR1 and CDR2: SEHNR, FQNEAQ (reference sequence). Trimming stripped 5 bases from V and 2 bases from J, with 12 bases between. Variable domain in full (rest from reference TRBV7-9 and TRBJ2-5): DTGVSQNPRHKITKRGQNVTFRCDPISEHNRLYWYRQTLGQGPEFLTYFQNEAQLEKSRLLSDRFSAERPKGSFSTLEIQRTEQGDSAMYLCASSKGQRQETQYFGPGTRLLVL.

This clone was seen just once. This CDR3 is CASSFGRTSNQPQHF. The CDR3 nucleotides are TGTGCCAGCAGCTTCGGACGGACTAGCAATCAGCCCCAGCATTTT. This sequence joins TRBV5-4 and TRBJ1-5; D unresolved. This CDR3 spans 15 amino acids. CDR1 is SGHNT, CDR2 YYREEE, per germline (reference sequence). The V and J ends lost 2 bases and 0 bases respectively, with 9 bases between them.

The rearrangement joins TRBV7-8 to TRBJ2-7, with 7 bases aligning to TRBD1. The germline CDR1 and CDR2 sequences are SGHVS and FQNEAQ. Losses at the gene ends were 3 bases for V and 3 bases for J; bases not matched to a gene: 8. The CDR3 covers 15 residues. The CDR3 bases are TGTGCCAGCAGCTTGCGGGCAGGGGGTATCTACGAGCAGTACTTC. Amino acids: CASSLRAGGIYEQYF.